These 5 T cell receptor beta chains share one sample of origin, sequenced in a study of vaccination and CD4 T cells after COVID-19. Sequenced with the Oncomine TCR Beta short-read assay was DNA taken from cultured CD4+ T cells. TCRdb analysed the PCR reads with MiXCR anew, one entry per CDR3 protein. The sample has around 18,000 distinct CDR3 sequences; approximately 56% are singletons. Treatment in this sample: roughly 10-day PBMC culture with coronavirus spike peptide pools or control peptides (ViraFEST assay). These receptors' targets are unknown. Input material: CD4+ T cells from blood, cultured in vitro. These receptors were taken from a human donor who had recovered from COVID-19.

The V call is TRBV19, the J call TRBJ1-5, with TRBD1 matching 8 bases. The length of the CDR3 is 14 residues. Germline CDR1 LNHDA, CDR2 SQIVND (reference sequence). V gave up 5 bases and J gave up 2 bases; unmatched junction bases: 2. CDR3 sequence reads: CASSATGGNQPQHF. The CDR3 DNA reads TGTGCCAGTAGTGCGACAGGGGGCAATCAGCCCCAGCATTTT.

This chain links TRBV11-3 with TRBJ1-5; 8 bases line up with TRBD1. Trimming removed 5 bases from V and 4 bases from J; junction bases left unmatched: 13. The CDR3 totals 17 residues. CDR1 is SGHNT, CDR2 YENEEA, per germline. This CDR3 reads CASSNLLQDRANQPQHF. The CDR3 DNA sequence: TGTGCCAGCAGCAACCTTCTTCAGGACAGGGCGAATCAGCCCCAGCATTTT.

This rearrangement joins TRBV6-1 to TRBJ2-3; possibly TRBD2 for D (6 bases). The CDR3 loop spans 12 amino acids. The germline V gene encodes CDR1 MNHNS and CDR2 SASEGT. Trimming took 10 bases from V and 2 from J, leaving 10 bases between them. The CDR3 spells CATTDYTDTQYF. CDR3 nucleotide sequence: TGTGCCACAACGGACTACACAGATACGCAGTATTTT.

V gene TRBV5-1 combines with J gene TRBJ1-6; no firm D call. Deletions cut 7 bases from V and 10 bases from J, with 18 bases between. The germline CDR1 and CDR2 sequences are SGHRS and YFSETQ. The CDR3 length is 14 residues. In nucleotides, the CDR3 is TGCGCCAGCCGAGACCCCTCTTCCCAGTCACCCCTCCACTTT. Its protein is CASRDPSSQSPLHF.

V and J are TRBV7-9 and TRBJ2-2, with D hard to call. Germline CDR1 reads SEHNR; CDR2 reads FQNEAQ (reference sequence). Trimming cost V 10 bases and J 3 bases, with 6 bases left between them. This CDR3 contains 11 residues. The DNA of the CDR3 is TGTGCCATCCCGGACACCGGGGAGCTGTTTTTT. It encodes CAIPDTGELFF.